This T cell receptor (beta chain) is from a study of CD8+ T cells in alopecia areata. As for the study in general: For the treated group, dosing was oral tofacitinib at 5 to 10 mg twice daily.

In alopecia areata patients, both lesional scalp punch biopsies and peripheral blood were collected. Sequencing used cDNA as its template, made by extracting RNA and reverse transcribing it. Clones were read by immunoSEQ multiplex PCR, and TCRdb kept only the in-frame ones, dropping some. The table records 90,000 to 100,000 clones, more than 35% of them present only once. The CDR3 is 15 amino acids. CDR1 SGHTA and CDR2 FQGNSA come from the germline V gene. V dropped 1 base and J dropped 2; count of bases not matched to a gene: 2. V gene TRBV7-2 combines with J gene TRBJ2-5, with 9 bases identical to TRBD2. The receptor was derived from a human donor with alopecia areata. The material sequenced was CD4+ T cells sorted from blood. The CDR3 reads CASSLVAGAQETQYF. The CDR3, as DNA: TGTGCCAGCAGCTTAGTAGCGGGGGCACAAGAGACCCAGTACTTC.